Listed here are 26 T cell receptor beta chains from one sample, sequenced in a study of regulatory T cells in long-lasting Graves disease. The authors built TCR beta libraries using iRepertoire HTBI primers and Arm-PCR of CDR3 regions. TCRdb re-called the multiplex PCR reads with MiXCR, one entry per CDR3 protein. The sample lists 600,000 to 850,000 distinct CDR3 sequences, 25% to 30% occurring once. Noted time point: persistent/refractory GD, antithyroid drugs over 5 years with positive TRAb. RNA isolated from PBMCs was used to make the TCR library. The input for sequencing was peripheral blood mononuclear cells (PBMCs), taken when the disease was refractory, from a patient treated with antithyroid drugs. The receptor set was obtained from a female donor with Graves disease.

The chain combines TRBV3-1 with TRBJ2-7; TRBD2 matches 11 bases. Germline CDR1 and CDR2: LGHDT and YNNKEL (reference sequence). With 0 bases clipped from V and 5 bases from J, the junction kept 6 bases outside the gene matches. The CDR3 consists of 16 residues. CDR3 amino acids: CASSQDELAGAHEQYF. DNA for the CDR3: TGTGCCAGCAGCCAAGATGAACTAGCGGGAGCCCACGAGCAGTACTTC.

This clonotype was seen many times. This rearrangement joins TRBV10-3 to TRBJ2-7; TRBD2 agrees at 11 bases. V dropped 2 bases and J dropped 11; count of bases not matched to a gene: 8. The CDR3 consists of 14 residues. Looked up from germline, CDR1 is ENHRY and CDR2 is SYGVKD. In DNA form, the CDR3 reads TGTGCCATCAGTGAGCCCAGACTAGCGGGACTGGAGTACTTC. Its protein is CAISEPRLAGLEYF.

This clonotype was recorded at least ten times. V usage is TRBV20-1 and J usage is TRBJ1-2; no clear D gene. The V gene lost 1 base and the J gene lost 7 bases, with 7 bases spanning the gap. The CDR3 sequence is 11 residues long. Germline V gives CDR1 DFQATT, CDR2 SNEGSKA (reference sequence). CDR3 bases: TGCAGTGCTAGAGGCGGTTCTGGCTACACCTTC. Translated: CSARGGSGYTF.

V gene TRBV6-5 combines with J gene TRBJ1-1; a possible D gene is TRBD1 (5 bases). Germline V CDR1 and CDR2: MNHEY, SVGAGI. The CDR3 extends over 17 amino acids. Trimming removed 0 bases at V and 4 bases at J, with 18 bases between. The CDR3 protein is CASSYSGRGGGSTEAFF. CDR3 DNA: TGTGCCAGCAGTTACTCAGGTCGCGGGGGAGGGAGCACTGAAGCTTTCTTT.

This clonotype appeared a few times. For the CDR3, the DNA is TGTGCCAGCAGCGTAGGTTATGGGACGAATGAAAAACTGTTTTTT. Its translation: CASSVGYGTNEKLFF. This sequence joins TRBV9 and TRBJ1-4; D may be TRBD1 (5 bases). CDR3 length: 15 residues. Deletions cut 0 bases from V and 5 bases from J, with 11 bases between. CDR1 and CDR2 (germline): SGDLS, YYNGEE.

The chain links TRBV10-3 to TRBJ1-6, with D possibly matching TRBD1 (6 bases). The V end lost 2 bases, the J end lost 4 bases, and 9 bases lay between the germline ends. CDR3 length: 15 amino acids. Per germline, CDR1 ENHRY and CDR2 SYGVKD. CDR3 sequence reads: CAISEIGQYNSPLHF. The CDR3 nucleotides are TGTGCCATCAGTGAGATTGGACAGTATAATTCACCCCTCCACTTT.

The genes are TRBV7-2 and TRBJ2-7; 9 positions match TRBD2. This CDR3 region has 15 residues. CDR1 and CDR2 (germline): SGHTA, FQGNSA. V shed 0 bases and J 7 bases; nucleotides not matched to a gene: 7. CDR3 in DNA: TGTGCCAGCAGCTTAGCGGGCGGGAGGGGGAGTGAGCAGTACTTC. Translated: CASSLAGGRGSEQYF. Looking up the rest from reference TRBV7-2 and TRBJ2-7 gives the full variable domain: GAGVSQSPSNKVTEKGKDVELRCDPISGHTALYWYRQSLGQGLEFLIYFQGNSAPDKSGLPSDRFSAERTGGSVSTLTIQRTQQEDSAVYLCASSLAGGRGSEQYFGPGTRLTVT.

The rearrangement links TRBV7-2 to TRBJ1-2; no clear D gene. Germline V lookup: CDR1 SGHTA, CDR2 FQGNSA. Trimming cost V 5 bases and J 6 bases, with 16 bases left between them. The CDR3 is 14 residues long. Written as DNA, the CDR3 is TGTGCCAGCAGCCCCCGGAGAGCAAACCATGGCTACACCTTC. The encoded protein is CASSPRRANHGYTF.

This chain joins TRBV11-3 and TRBJ2-2; 8 bases align to TRBD2. The germline V gene encodes CDR1 SGHNT and CDR2 YENEEA. The CDR3 covers 14 residues. Trimming cost V 5 bases and J 4 bases; bases outside gene matches: 3. The CDR3 DNA reads TGTGCCAGCAGCCCCGGGACTAGCACCGGGGAGCTGTTTTTT. Residues: CASSPGTSTGELFF.

The sample holds a few counts of this clonotype. The genes are TRBV19 and TRBJ2-2, with TRBD2 identical over 9 bases. CDR1 and CDR2 from the germline V gene are LNHDA and SQIVND (reference sequence). The CDR3 covers 16 residues. J was trimmed by 7 bases and V by 5 bases; bases with no gene match: 11. The DNA for the CDR3 is TGTGCCAGTAGTCGAGAGACCGGGACTAGCAACGGGGAGCTGTTTTTT. Translating it yields CASSRETGTSNGELFF.

The chain uses TRBV6-2 or TRBV6-3 and TRBJ1-4; D is possibly TRBD1 (6 bases). Germline lookup yields CDR1 MNHEY and CDR2 SVGEGT. V was pared by 6 bases and J by 4 bases, with 18 bases between. CDR3 length equals 16 residues. CDR3 nucleotides: TGTGCCAGCAGACCTTCCACGGGACATTTTAATGAAAAACTGTTTTTT. The encoded protein is CASRPSTGHFNEKLFF.

The chain carries TRBV6-1 and TRBJ1-3; D possibly corresponds to TRBD1 (5 bases). Germline CDR1 MNHNS, CDR2 SASEGT. This CDR3 has 14 residues. Trimming shortened V by 6 bases and J by 4 bases, and 13 bases separated the two germline ends. The DNA of the CDR3 is TGTGCCAGCAGCCCCTGGGGGAGAGGAAACACCATATATTTT. This sequence encodes CASSPWGRGNTIYF.

This clonotype has more than one count but fewer than ten. This chain connects TRBV7-2 to TRBJ1-1; D remains unclear. Looked up from germline, CDR1 is SGHTA and CDR2 is FQGNSA. This CDR3 comprises 14 residues. Trimming stripped 1 base from V and 1 base from J, with 7 bases between. The CDR3 region has the DNA TGTGCCAGCAGCTTAGTTGGCAAGAACACTGAAGCTTTCTTT. As protein: CASSLVGKNTEAFF.

This chain links TRBV15 with TRBJ2-7; 11 bases align to TRBD1. CDR3 length: 15 residues. With V trimmed by 1 base and J by 3 bases, 2 bases remained unmatched. Germline assignment: CDR1 LNHNV and CDR2 YYDKDF (reference sequence). The DNA for the CDR3 is TGTGCCACCAGCAGAGTAGGGACAGGGGGCTACGAGCAGTACTTC. Translation: CATSRVGTGGYEQYF.

Here the CDR3 reads CASSDRSQLGQGGQPQHF. The CDR3 DNA reads TGTGCCAGCAGTGATAGGTCCCAATTAGGACAGGGAGGACAGCCCCAGCATTTT. The genes are TRBV2 and TRBJ1-5; 8 bases are a match to TRBD1. V trimming: 3 bases; J trimming: 7 bases; junction bases outside the gene matches: 17. CDR1 is SNHLY and CDR2 is FYNNEI in the germline V gene. The CDR3 loop spans 18 amino acids.

This chain links TRBV11-2 with TRBJ2-5, with TRBD1 identical over 11 bases. After removal of 5 bases from V and 3 bases from J, the junction contained 11 bases not matched to a gene. The CDR3 runs 17 residues. Germline CDR1 and CDR2: SGHAT and FQNNGV. The CDR3 region is CASSRLPGQGDEETQYF. The CDR3 DNA sequence: TGTGCCAGCAGCCGTCTACCGGGACAGGGGGATGAAGAGACCCAGTACTTC.

This clonotype was picked up many times. The chain uses TRBV2 and TRBJ2-7, with 7 bases lining up with TRBD1. V dropped 2 bases and J dropped 5; count of bases not matched to a gene: 3. CDR1 and CDR2 from the germline V gene are SNHLY and FYNNEI. This CDR3 is built from 13 residues. As DNA, the CDR3 is TGTGCCAGCAGTGAATACAGGGGCCACGAGCAGTACTTC. Its translation is CASSEYRGHEQYF. Full variable domain (rest looked up from reference TRBV2 and TRBJ2-7): EPEVTQTPSHQVTQMGQEVILRCVPISNHLYFYWYRQILGQKVEFLVSFYNNEISEKSEIFDDQFSVERPDGSNFTLKIRSTKLEDSAMYFCASSEYRGHEQYFGPGTRLTVT.

Ten or more counts support this clonotype. This sequence joins TRBV11-2 and TRBJ2-7; D might be TRBD2 (5 bases). This CDR3 spans 14 amino acids. CDR1 and CDR2 (germline): SGHAT, FQNNGV. Trimming stripped 7 bases from V and 4 bases from J, with 17 bases between. Here the CDR3 DNA reads TGTGCCAGCACCCTTTTGTCGGGGTTTTACGAGCAGTACTTC. It translates to CASTLLSGFYEQYF.

In its sample, this clonotype was seen a few times. The J gene is TRBJ1-1, the V gene TRBV5-1; unclear D gene. This CDR3 has 15 residues. V dropped 5 bases and J dropped 1 base, with 15 bases sitting between them. Germline V lookup: CDR1 SGHRS, CDR2 YFSETQ. The CDR3 sequence is CASRMDGIGNTEAFF. CDR3 coding DNA: TGCGCCAGCAGAATGGACGGGATCGGGAACACTGAAGCTTTCTTT.

This clonotype has a handful of counts. The rearrangement uses TRBV6-1 and TRBJ2-7; D perhaps matches TRBD2 (5 bases). Germline CDR1 is MNHNS and CDR2 is SASEGT. V was trimmed by 6 bases and J by 0 bases, leaving 9 bases between them. This CDR3 contains 13 residues. Here the CDR3 DNA reads TGTGCCAGCAGACGGAGGTCCTCCTACGAGCAGTACTTC. This sequence encodes CASRRRSSYEQYF.

The chain is built from TRBV13 and TRBJ2-7; the match to TRBD2 covers 15 bases. The CDR3 is 15 residues long. The ends lost 1 base at V and 11 bases at J; junction bases unmatched: 6. Germline CDR1 and CDR2: PRHDT and FYEKMQ (reference sequence). The CDR3 DNA is TGTGCCAGCAGCTTAGAGGGACTAGCGGGAGGCTGGAAGTACTTC. Amino acids: CASSLEGLAGGWKYF.

This clonotype was observed a handful of times. The chain joins TRBV18 to TRBJ1-5; TRBD1 is a possible D gene (6 bases). The V gene lost 6 bases and the J gene lost 3 bases, with 12 bases spanning the gap. The CDR3 has 14 amino acids. The germline V gene has CDR1 KGHSH and CDR2 LQKENI. As DNA, the CDR3 is TGTGCCAGCTCGTTGGGACACAACAATCAGCCCCAGCATTTT. It codes for CASSLGHNNQPQHF.

The CDR3, as DNA: TGTGCCAGCAGCAAAACTTGGGGGGAGTATCCCCGGGAGCTGTTTTTT. It translates to CASSKTWGEYPRELFF. The chain couples TRBV7-9 to TRBJ2-2, with D tentatively TRBD2 (6 bases). Trimming left V 5 bases short and J 9 bases short, with 22 bases between. The CDR3 extends over 16 amino acids. Germline V gene sequence: CDR1 SEHNR, CDR2 FQNEAQ (reference sequence).

This clonotype was counted at least ten times. The V call is TRBV28, the J call TRBJ1-1, with D possibly being TRBD1 (6 bases). Trimming left V 4 bases short and J 1 base short, with 22 bases between. CDR1 MDHEN and CDR2 SYDVKM come from the germline V gene. This CDR3 has 18 amino acids. This CDR3 is CASSSTEGGISTNTEAFF. CDR3 nucleotides: TGTGCCAGCAGTTCGACGGAGGGGGGGATCTCTACGAACACTGAAGCTTTCTTT.

In this sample, this clonotype turned up a few times. The chain uses TRBV5-1 and TRBJ2-7; 8 nucleotides align to TRBD2. Per the germline V gene, CDR1 is SGHRS and CDR2 is YFSETQ. This CDR3 has 18 residues. Trimming removed 0 bases from V and 6 bases from J; junction bases left unmatched: 17. The CDR3 DNA reads TGCGCCAGCAGCTTGGCATCTTCGGCGGGAGGAGGTGTGGGCGAGCAGTACTTC. Amino acid sequence: CASSLASSAGGGVGEQYF.

The J gene is TRBJ1-5, the V gene TRBV19, with 9 nucleotides matching TRBD1. This CDR3 has 15 amino acids. J lost 6 bases, V lost 7 bases, and 10 bases had no gene match. CDR1 and CDR2 from the germline V gene are LNHDA and SQIVND (reference sequence). The DNA for the CDR3 is TGTGCCAGTACCCGGACAGGGGCCTATGGTCAGCCCCAGCATTTT. Protein: CASTRTGAYGQPQHF.